This section outlines one T cell receptor (beta chain) sequence together with its context. Data came from immunoSEQ multiplex PCR; TCRdb stores just in-frame clones and leaves some out. The repertoire holds over 40,000 clones, with roughly 88% as singletons. The sample originates from a study of blood T cell repertoires in COVID-19. With 0 bases clipped from V and 1 base from J, the junction kept 4 bases outside the gene matches. Germline CDR1 reads SGHRS; CDR2 reads YFSETQ. This CDR3 is 15 amino acids long. The sequenced material came from peripheral blood. The chain carries TRBV5-1 and TRBJ2-7, with TRBD2 matching 7 bases. The sequence was obtained from an elderly man with acute or convalescent COVID-19. CDR3 residues: CASSLALAASYEQYF. CDR3 DNA sequence: TGCGCCAGCAGCTTGGCCCTAGCGGCGTCCTACGAGCAGTACTTC.